This TCR beta chain appears in the sequencing data of a study of T cell repertoires in cytomegalovirus infection. Study-wide context: Recently identified HLA-C-restricted CMV epitopes were used, and well-studied HLA-B-restricted CMV epitopes were used as well.

General observations from the study: In two of eight donors, the top clonotype was HLA-C-restricted CMV-specific. Accumulated public TCR beta family frequency recognized individuals carrying CMV together with the relevant HLA.

Comment on this clonotype: The antigen remains unidentified.

TCRdb reprocessed the reads via MiXCR and lists one record per CDR3 protein. The sample has 650,000 to 900,000 distinct CDR3 sequences, approximately 30% seen once. V trimming: 5 bases; J trimming: 0 bases; junction bases outside the gene matches: 7. Germline assignment: CDR1 DFQATT and CDR2 SNEGSKA (reference sequence). The CDR3 is 15 amino acids. The chain uses TRBV20-1 and TRBJ2-4; TRBD1 agrees at 7 bases. This sequence was found in a human donor in good health (CMV status not recorded). Some clones in this sample may be carry-over from other donors' samples. The sample in question was cultured CD8+ T cells from PBMCs, obtained from culture after CMV antigen stimulation. The CDR3 DNA reads TGCAGTGCTCCTAAGACAGGGAGAGCCAAAAACATTCAGTACTTC. The encoded protein is CSAPKTGRAKNIQYF.